This T cell receptor (beta chain) is from a study of blood T cell repertoires in COVID-19. As for the study in general: T cells, B-cell-depleted T cells, or PBMCs supplied cDNA or gDNA.

Across roughly 25 US areas, participants ranged in age from roughly 18 to 95 years. Allocation to cohorts depended on clinical history reported by the participants. Germline assignment: CDR1 SGHDN and CDR2 FVKESK. The CDR3 is 14 residues long. J lost 10 bases, V lost 4 bases, and 10 bases had no gene match. Libraries were prepared by immunoSEQ multiplex PCR; TCRdb keeps only in-frame clonotypes and omits some of them. The sample lists about 180,000 clones; approximately 85% were seen once. Sequenced sample: PBMCs or T cells enriched from blood (not recorded which). This receptor was identified in a man in his forties who had recovered from COVID-19. V usage is TRBV14 and J usage is TRBJ1-2; the match to TRBD1 covers 9 bases. The chain's CDR3 is CASSLSGTGTFYTF. The CDR3 DNA reads TGTGCCAGCAGCCTTTCCGGGACAGGGACGTTCTACACCTTC.